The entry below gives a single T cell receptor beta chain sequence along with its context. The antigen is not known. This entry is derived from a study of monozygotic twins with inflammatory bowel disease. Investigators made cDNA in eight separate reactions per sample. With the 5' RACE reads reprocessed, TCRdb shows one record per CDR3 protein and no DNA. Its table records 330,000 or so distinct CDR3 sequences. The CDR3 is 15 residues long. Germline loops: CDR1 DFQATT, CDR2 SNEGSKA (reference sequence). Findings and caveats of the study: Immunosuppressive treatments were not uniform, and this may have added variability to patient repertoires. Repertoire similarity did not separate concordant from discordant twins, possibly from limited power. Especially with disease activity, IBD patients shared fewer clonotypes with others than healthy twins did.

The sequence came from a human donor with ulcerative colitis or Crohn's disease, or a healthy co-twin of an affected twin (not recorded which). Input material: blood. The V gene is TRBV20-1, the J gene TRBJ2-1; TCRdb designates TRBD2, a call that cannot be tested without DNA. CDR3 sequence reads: CSALAREGPYNEQFF.